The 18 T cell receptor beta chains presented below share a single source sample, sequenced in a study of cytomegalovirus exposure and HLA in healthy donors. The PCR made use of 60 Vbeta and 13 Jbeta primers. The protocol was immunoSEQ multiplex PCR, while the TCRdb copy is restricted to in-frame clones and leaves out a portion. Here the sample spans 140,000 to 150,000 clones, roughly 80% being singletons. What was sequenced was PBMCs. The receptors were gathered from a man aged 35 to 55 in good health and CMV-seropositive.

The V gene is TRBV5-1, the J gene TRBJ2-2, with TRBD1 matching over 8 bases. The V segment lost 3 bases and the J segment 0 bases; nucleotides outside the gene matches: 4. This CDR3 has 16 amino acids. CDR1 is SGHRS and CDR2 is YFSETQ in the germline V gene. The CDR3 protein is CASSSGQGANTGELFF. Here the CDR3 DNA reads TGCGCCAGCAGCTCAGGACAGGGTGCGAACACCGGGGAGCTGTTTTTT. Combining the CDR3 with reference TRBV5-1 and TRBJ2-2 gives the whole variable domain KAGVTQTPRYLIKTRGQQVTLSCSPISGHRSVSWYQQTPGQGLQFLFEYFSETQRNKGNFPGRFSGRQFSNSRSEMNVSTLELGDSALYLCASSSGQGANTGELFFGEGSRLTVL.

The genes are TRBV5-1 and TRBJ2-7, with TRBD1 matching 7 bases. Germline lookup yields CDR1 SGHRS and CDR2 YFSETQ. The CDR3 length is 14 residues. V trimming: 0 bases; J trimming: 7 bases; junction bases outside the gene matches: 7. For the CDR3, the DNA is TGCGCCAGCAGCTTGGGGTCAGGGGGAAATGAGCAGTACTTC. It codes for CASSLGSGGNEQYF.

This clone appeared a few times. This chain's CDR3 is CASLPGGPLKGELFF. The DNA for the CDR3 is TGTGCCAGCCTTCCCGGGGGTCCCTTAAAGGGGGAGCTGTTTTTT. The chain couples TRBV6-5 to TRBJ2-2, with a tentative D call TRBD2 (6 bases). The V end was cut by 8 bases, the J end by 8 bases, with 21 bases between. The CDR3 contains 15 residues. The germline V gene has CDR1 MNHEY and CDR2 SVGAGI.

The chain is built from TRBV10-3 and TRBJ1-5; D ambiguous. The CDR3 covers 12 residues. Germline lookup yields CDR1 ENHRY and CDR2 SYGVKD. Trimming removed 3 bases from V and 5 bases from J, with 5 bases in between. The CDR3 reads CAISDSDQPQHF. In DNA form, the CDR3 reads TGTGCCATCAGTGATTCGGATCAGCCCCAGCATTTT.

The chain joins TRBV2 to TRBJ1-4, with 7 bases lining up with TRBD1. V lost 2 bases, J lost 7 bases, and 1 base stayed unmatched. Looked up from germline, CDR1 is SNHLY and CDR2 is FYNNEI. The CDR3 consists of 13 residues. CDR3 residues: CASSERTGEKLFF. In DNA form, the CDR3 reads TGTGCCAGCAGTGAACGGACAGGTGAAAAACTGTTTTTT.

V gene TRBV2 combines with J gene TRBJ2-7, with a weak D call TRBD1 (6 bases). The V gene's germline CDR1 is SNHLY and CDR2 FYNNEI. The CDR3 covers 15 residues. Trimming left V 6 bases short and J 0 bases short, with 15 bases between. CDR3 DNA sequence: TGTGCCAGCAGACCCGGACAGTTAAGCTCCTACGAGCAGTACTTC. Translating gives CASRPGQLSSYEQYF.

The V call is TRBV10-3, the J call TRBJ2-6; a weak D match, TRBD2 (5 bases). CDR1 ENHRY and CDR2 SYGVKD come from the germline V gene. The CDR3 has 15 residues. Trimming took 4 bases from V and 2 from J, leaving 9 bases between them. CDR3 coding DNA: TGTGCCATCAGTGCCGAGGGTGCTGGGGCCAACGTCCTGACTTTC. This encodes CAISAEGAGANVLTF.

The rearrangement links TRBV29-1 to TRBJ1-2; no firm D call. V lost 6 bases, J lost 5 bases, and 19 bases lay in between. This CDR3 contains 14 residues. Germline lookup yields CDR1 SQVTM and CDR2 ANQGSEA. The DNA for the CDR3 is TGCAGCGTCTCCCGTGATATGAGGGATTATGGCTACACCTTC. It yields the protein CSVSRDMRDYGYTF. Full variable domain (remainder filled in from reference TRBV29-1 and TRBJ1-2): SAVISQKPSRDICQRGTSLTIQCQVDSQVTMMFWYRQQPGQSLTLIATANQGSEATYESGFVIDKFPISRPNLTFSTLTVSNMSPEDSSIYLCSVSRDMRDYGYTFGSGTRLTVV.

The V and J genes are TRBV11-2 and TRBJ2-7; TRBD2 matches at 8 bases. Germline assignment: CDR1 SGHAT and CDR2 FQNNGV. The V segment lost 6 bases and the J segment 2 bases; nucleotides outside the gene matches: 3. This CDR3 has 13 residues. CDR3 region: CASSSGVTYEQYF. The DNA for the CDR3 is TGTGCCAGCAGTAGCGGGGTAACCTACGAGCAGTACTTC. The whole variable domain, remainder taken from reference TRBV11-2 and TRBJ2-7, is EAGVAQSPRYKIIEKRQSVAFWCNPISGHATLYWYQQILGQGPKLLIQFQNNGVVDDSQLPKDRFSAERLKGVDSTLKIQPAKLEDSAVYLCASSSGVTYEQYFGPGTRLTVT.

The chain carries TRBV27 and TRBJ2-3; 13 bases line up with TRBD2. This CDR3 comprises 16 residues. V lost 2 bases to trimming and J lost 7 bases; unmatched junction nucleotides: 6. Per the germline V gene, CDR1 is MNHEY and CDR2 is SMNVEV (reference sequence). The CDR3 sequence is CASSLERLAGGNTQYF. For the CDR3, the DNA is TGTGCCAGCAGTTTAGAGCGACTAGCGGGAGGAAATACGCAGTATTTT.

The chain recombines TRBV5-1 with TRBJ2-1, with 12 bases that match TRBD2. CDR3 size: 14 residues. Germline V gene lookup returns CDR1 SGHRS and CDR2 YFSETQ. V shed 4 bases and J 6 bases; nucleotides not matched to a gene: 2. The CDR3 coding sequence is TGCGCCAGCAGCCAGGGACTAGCGGGCAATGAGCAGTTCTTC. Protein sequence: CASSQGLAGNEQFF.

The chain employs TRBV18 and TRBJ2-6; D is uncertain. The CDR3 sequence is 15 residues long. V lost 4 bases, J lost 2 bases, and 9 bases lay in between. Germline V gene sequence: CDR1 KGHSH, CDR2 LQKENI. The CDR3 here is CASSLKRTGANVLTF. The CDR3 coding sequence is TGTGCCAGCTCACTCAAGAGGACTGGGGCCAACGTCCTGACTTTC.

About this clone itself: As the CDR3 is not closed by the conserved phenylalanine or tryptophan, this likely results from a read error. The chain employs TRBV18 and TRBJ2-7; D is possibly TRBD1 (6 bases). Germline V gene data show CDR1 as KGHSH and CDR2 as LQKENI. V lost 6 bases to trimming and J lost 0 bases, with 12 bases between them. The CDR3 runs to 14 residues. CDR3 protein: CASSTGTYSYEQYL. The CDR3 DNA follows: TGTGCCAGCTCGACAGGCACGTACTCCTACGAGCAGTACCTC.

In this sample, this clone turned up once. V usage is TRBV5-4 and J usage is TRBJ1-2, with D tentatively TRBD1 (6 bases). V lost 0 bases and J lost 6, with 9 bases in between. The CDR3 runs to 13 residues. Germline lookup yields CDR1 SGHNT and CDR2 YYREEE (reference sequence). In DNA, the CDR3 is TGTGCCAGCAGCTTGGACAGGGTTGATGGCTACACCTTC. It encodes CASSLDRVDGYTF. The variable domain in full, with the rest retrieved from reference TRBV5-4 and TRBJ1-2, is ETGVTQSPTHLIKTRGQQVTLRCSSQSGHNTVSWYQQALGQGPQFIFQYYREEENGRGNFPPRFSGLQFPNYSSELNVNALELDDSALYLCASSLDRVDGYTFGSGTRLTVV.

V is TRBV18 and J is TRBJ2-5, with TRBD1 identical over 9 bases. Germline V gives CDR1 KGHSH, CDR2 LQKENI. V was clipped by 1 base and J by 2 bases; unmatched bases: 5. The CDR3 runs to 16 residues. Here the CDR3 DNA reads TGTGCCAGCTCACCACTGGGACAGGGCAAACAAGAGACCCAGTACTTC. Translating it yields CASSPLGQGKQETQYF.

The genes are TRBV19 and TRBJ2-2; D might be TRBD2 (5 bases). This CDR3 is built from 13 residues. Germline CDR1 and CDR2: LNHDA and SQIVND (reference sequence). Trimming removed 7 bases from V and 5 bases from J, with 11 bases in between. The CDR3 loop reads CASMREWTGELFF. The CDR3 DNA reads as TGTGCCAGTATGAGGGAGTGGACCGGGGAGCTGTTTTTT.

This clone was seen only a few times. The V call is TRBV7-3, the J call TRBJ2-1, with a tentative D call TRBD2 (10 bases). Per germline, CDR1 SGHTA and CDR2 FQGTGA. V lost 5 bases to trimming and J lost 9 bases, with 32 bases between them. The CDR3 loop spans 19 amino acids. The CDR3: CASSPGDRESGRAGSEQFF. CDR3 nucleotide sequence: TGTGCCAGCAGCCCCGGGGACAGGGAGAGCGGGAGGGCCGGGAGTGAGCAGTTCTTC.

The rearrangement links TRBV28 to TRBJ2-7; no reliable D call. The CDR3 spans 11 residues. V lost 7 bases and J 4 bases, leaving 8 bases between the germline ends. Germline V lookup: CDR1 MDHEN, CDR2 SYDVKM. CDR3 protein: CASKTRYEQYF. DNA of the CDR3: TGTGCCAGCAAAACAAGATACGAGCAGTACTTC.